The entry below gives a single T cell receptor beta chain sequence along with its context. Its target is not known. Germline assignment: CDR1 LGHNA and CDR2 YSLEER. J lost 3 bases, V lost 0 bases, and 4 bases had no gene match. This CDR3 has 16 residues. Sequencing used immunoSEQ multiplex PCR; TCRdb keeps in-frame clones, though not all of them. The table records approximately 110,000 clones, around 93% of them present only once. The data originate from a study of T cell responses to AZD1222 COVID-19 vaccine. Study in general: Analysis merged second doses at about 4 or about 12 weeks.

Study-level findings and limits: White British people made up most donors, females outnumbered males, and clonal diversity was possibly underestimated.

The material was peripheral blood, obtained on day 0 of AZD1222 vaccination. The chain carries TRBV4-3 and TRBJ1-5; 8 bases agree with TRBD1. The source is an adult in good health. This chain's CDR3 is CASSQEAGGFNQPQHF. DNA for the CDR3: TGCGCCAGCAGCCAAGAAGCAGGGGGCTTCAATCAGCCCCAGCATTTT.